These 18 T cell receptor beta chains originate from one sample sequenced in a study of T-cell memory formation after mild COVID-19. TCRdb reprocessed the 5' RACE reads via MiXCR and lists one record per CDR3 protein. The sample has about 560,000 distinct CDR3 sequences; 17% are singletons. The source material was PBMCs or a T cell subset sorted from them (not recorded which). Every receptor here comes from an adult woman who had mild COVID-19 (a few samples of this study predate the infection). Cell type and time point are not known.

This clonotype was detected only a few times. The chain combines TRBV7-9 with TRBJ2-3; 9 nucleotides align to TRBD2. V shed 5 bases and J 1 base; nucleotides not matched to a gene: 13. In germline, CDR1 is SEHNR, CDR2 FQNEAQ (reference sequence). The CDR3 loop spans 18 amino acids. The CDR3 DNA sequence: TGTGCCAGCAGCCCGATGAGGCTAGCGGGGCTCCGCACAGATACGCAGTATTTT. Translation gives CASSPMRLAGLRTDTQYF.

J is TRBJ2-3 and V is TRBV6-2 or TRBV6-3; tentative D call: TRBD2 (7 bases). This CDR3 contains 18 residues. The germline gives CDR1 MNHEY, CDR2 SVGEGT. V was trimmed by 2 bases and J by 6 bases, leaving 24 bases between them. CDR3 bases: TGTGCCAGCAGTTACGCAAGGGGGAAGCGGGGCCTCGGGGATACGCAGTATTTT. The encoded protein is CASSYARGKRGLGDTQYF.

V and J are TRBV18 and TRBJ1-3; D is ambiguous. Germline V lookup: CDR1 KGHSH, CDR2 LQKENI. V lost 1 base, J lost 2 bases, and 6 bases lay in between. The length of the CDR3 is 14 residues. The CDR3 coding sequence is TGTGCCAGCTCACCACAGGCAACTGGAAACACCATATATTTT. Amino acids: CASSPQATGNTIYF.

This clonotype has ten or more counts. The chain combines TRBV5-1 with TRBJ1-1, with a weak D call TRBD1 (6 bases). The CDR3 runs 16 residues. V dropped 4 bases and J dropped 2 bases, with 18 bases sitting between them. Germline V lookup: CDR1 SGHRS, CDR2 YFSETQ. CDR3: CASSPTPQGSNTEAFF. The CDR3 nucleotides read TGCGCCAGCAGCCCGACCCCACAGGGTTCAAACACTGAAGCTTTCTTT. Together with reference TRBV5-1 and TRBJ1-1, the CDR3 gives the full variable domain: KAGVTQTPRYLIKTRGQQVTLSCSPISGHRSVSWYQQTPGQGLQFLFEYFSETQRNKGNFPGRFSGRQFSNSRSEMNVSTLELGDSALYLCASSPTPQGSNTEAFFGQGTRLTVV.

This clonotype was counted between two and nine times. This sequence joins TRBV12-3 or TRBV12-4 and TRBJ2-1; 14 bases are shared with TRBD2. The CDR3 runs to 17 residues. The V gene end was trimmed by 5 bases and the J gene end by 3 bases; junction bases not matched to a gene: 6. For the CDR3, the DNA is TGTGCCAGCAGTCCCTGGACTAGCGGGGGGCGCTACAATGAGCAGTTCTTC. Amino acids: CASSPWTSGGRYNEQFF.

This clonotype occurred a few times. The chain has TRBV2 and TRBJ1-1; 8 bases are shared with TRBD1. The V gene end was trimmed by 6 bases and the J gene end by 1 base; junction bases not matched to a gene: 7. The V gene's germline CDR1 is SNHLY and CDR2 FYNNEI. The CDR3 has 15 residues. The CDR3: CASRAGQGPNTEAFF. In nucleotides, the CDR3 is TGTGCCAGCAGGGCTGGACAGGGTCCGAACACTGAAGCTTTCTTT.

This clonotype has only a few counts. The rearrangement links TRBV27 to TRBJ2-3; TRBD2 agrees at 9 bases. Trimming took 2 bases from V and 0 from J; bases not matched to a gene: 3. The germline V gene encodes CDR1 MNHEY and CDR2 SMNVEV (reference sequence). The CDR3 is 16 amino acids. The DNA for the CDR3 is TGTGCCAGCAGTTTAGGGGCGGGGGGGAGCACAGATACGCAGTATTTT. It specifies CASSLGAGGSTDTQYF.

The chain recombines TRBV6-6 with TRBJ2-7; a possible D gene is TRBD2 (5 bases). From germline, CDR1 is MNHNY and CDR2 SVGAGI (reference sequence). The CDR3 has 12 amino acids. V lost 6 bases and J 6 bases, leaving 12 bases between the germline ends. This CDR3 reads CASSYQTIEQYF. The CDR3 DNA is TGTGCCAGCAGCTACCAGACTATCGAGCAGTACTTC.

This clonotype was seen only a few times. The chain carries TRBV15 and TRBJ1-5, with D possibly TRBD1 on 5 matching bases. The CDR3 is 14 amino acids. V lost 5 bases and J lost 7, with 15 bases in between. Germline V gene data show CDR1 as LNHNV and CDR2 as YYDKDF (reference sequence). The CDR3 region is CATSPLRGGQPQHF. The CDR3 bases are TGTGCCACCAGCCCCCTTAGGGGAGGACAGCCCCAGCATTTT. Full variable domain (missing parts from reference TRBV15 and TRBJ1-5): DAMVIQNPRYQVTQFGKPVTLSCSQTLNHNVMYWYQQKSSQAPKLLFHYYDKDFNNEADTPDNFQSRRPNTSFCFLDIRSPGLGDTAMYLCATSPLRGGQPQHFGDGTRLSIL.

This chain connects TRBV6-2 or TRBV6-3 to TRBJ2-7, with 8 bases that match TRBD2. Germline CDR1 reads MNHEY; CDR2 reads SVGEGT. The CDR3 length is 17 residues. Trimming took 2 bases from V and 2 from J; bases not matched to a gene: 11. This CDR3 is CASSYPSGGGLTYEQYF. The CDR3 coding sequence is TGTGCCAGCAGTTACCCTTCCGGGGGGGGCTTAACCTACGAGCAGTACTTC.

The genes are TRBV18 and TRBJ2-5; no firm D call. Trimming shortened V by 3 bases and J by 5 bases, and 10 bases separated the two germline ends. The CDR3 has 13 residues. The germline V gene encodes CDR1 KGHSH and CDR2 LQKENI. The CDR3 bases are TGTGCCAGCTCACCTACGAATGGGGAGACCCAGTACTTC. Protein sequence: CASSPTNGETQYF.

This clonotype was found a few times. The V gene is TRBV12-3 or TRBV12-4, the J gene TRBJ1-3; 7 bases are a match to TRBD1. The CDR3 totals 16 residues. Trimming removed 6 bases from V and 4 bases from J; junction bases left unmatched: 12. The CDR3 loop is CASSSRRQGGGNTIYF. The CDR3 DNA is TGTGCCAGCAGCTCCCGTCGACAGGGAGGGGGAAACACCATATATTTT.

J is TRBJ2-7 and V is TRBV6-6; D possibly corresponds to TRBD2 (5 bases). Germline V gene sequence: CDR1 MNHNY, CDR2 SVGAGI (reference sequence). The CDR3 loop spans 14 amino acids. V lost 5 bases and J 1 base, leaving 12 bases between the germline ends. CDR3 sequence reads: CASSILLGSYEQYF. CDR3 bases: TGTGCCAGCAGTATCCTACTAGGGTCCTACGAGCAGTACTTC.

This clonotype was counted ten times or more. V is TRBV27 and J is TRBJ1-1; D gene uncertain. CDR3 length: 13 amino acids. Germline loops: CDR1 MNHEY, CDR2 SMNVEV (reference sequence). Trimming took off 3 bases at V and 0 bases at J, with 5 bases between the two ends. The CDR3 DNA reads TGTGCCAGCAGTTTTGGGTTGAACACTGAAGCTTTCTTT. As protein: CASSFGLNTEAFF.

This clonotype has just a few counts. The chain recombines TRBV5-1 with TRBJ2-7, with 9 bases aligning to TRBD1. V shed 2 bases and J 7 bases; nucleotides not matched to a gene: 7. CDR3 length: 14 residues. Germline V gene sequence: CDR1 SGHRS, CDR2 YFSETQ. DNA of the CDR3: TGCGCCAGCAGCTTTGAGACAGGGGGGAGGGAGCAGTACTTC. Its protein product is CASSFETGGREQYF. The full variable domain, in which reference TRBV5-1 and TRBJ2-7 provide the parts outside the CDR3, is KAGVTQTPRYLIKTRGQQVTLSCSPISGHRSVSWYQQTPGQGLQFLFEYFSETQRNKGNFPGRFSGRQFSNSRSEMNVSTLELGDSALYLCASSFETGGREQYFGPGTRLTVT.

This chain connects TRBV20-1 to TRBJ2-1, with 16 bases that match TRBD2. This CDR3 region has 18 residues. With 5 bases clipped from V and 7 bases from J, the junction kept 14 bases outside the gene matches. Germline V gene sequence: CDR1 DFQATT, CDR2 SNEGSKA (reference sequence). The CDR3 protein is CSAGKGLAGGPLINEQFF. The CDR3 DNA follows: TGCAGTGCTGGCAAGGGACTAGCGGGGGGGCCTCTGATAAATGAGCAGTTCTTC.

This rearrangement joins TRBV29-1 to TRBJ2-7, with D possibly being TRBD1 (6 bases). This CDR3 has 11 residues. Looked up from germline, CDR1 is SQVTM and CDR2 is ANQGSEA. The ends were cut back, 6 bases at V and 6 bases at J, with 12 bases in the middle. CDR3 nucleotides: TGCAGCGTGGCACAGGGAAGCGAGCAGTACTTC. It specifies CSVAQGSEQYF.

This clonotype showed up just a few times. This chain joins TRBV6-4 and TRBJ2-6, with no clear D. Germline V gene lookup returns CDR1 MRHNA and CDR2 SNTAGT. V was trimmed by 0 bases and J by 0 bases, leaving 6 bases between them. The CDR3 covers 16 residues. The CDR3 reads CASSDSSNSGANVLTF. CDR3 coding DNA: TGTGCCAGCAGTGACTCGTCGAACTCTGGGGCCAACGTCCTGACTTTC.